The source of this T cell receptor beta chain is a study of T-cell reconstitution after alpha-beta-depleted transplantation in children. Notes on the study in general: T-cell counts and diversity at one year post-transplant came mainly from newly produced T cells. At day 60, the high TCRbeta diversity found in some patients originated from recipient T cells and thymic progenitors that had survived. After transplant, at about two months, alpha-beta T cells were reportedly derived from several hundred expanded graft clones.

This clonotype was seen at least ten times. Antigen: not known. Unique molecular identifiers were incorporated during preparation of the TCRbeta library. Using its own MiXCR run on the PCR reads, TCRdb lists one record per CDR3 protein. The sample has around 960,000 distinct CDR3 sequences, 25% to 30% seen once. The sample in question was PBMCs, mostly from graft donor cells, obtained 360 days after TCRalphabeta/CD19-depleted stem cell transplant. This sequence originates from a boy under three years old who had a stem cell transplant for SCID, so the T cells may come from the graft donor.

The CDR3 loop is CASSWRVASTDTQYF. As DNA, the CDR3 is TGCGCCAGCAGCTGGAGGGTGGCGAGCACAGATACGCAGTATTTT. V gene TRBV5-1 combines with J gene TRBJ2-3; D is possibly TRBD2 (6 bases). V lost 3 bases, J lost 0 bases, and 11 bases lay in between. Germline CDR1 and CDR2: SGHRS and YFSETQ. The CDR3 has 15 residues.